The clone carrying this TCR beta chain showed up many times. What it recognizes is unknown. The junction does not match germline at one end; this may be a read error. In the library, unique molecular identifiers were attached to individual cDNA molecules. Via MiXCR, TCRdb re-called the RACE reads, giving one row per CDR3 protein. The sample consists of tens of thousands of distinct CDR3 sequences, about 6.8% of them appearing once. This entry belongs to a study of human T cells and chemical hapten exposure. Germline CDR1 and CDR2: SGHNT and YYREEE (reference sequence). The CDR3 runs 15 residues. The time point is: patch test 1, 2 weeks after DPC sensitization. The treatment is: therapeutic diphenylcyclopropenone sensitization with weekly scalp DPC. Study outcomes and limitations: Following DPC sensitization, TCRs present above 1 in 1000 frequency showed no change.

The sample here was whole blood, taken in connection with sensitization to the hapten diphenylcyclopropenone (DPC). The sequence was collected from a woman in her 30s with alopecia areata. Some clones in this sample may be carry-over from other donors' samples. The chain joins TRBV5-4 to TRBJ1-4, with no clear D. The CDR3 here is CASSLVAGNYEELFF. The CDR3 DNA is TGTGCCAGCAGCTTGGTAGCGGGGAATTATGAAGAACTGTTTTTT.